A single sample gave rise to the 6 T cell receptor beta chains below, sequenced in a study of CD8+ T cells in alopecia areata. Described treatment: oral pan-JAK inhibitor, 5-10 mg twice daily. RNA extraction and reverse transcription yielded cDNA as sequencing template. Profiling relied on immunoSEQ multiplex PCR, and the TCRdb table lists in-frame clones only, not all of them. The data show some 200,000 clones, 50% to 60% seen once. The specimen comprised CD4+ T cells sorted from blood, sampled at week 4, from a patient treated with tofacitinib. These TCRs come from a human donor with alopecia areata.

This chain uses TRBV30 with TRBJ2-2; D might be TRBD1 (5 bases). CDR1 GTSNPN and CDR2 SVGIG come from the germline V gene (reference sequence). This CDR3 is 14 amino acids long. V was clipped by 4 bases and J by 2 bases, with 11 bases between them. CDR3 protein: CAWKGQPNTGELFF. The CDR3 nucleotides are TGTGCCTGGAAGGGGCAGCCCAACACCGGGGAGCTGTTTTTT.

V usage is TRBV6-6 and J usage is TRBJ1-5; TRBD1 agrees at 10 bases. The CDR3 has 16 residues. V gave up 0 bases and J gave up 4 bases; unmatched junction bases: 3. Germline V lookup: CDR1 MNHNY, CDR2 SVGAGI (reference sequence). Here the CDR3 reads CASSYSPGQGNQPQHF. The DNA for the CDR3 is TGTGCCAGCAGTTACTCCCCGGGACAGGGGAATCAGCCCCAGCATTTT.

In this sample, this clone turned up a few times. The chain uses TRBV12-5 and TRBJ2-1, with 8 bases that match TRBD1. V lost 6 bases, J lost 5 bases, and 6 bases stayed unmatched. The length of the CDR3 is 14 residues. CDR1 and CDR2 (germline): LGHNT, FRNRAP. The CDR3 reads CASGPRQGNNEQFF. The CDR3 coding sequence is TGTGCTAGTGGCCCGAGACAGGGGAACAATGAGCAGTTCTTC.

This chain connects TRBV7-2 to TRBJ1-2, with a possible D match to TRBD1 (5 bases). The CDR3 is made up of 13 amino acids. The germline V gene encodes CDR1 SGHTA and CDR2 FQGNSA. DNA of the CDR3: TGTGCAGAGCGAAGGGGAGAACGGCATGGCTACACCTTC. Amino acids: CAERRGERHGYTF.

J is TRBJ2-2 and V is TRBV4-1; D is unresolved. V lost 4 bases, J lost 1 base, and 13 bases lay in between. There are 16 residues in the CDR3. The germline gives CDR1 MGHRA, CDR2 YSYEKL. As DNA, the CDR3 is TGCGCCAGCAGCCTCTTCGCCCGGCAGAACACCGGGGAGCTGTTTTTT. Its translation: CASSLFARQNTGELFF.

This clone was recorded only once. The CDR3 spells CASSRAGDVNQPQHF. The DNA of the CDR3 is TGTGCCAGCAGTCGCGCGGGGGATGTTAATCAGCCCCAGCATTTT. This chain joins TRBV6-6 and TRBJ1-5; possible D gene TRBD1, 5 bases. The germline V gene has CDR1 MNHNY and CDR2 SVGAGI (reference sequence). This CDR3 comprises 15 residues. V was shortened by 5 bases and J by 4 bases, with 15 bases between the two germline ends.